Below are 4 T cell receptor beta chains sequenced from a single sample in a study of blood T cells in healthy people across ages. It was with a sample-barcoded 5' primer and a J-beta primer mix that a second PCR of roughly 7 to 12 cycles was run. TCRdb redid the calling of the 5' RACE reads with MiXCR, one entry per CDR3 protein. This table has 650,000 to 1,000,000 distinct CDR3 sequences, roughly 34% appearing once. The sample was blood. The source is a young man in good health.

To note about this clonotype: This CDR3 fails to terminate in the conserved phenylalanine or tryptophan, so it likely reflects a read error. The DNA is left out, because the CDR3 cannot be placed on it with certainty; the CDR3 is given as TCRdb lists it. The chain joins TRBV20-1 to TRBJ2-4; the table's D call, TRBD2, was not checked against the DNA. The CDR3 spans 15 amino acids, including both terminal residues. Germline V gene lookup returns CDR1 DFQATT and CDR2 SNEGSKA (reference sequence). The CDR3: CSARDPPPSKTFSTS.

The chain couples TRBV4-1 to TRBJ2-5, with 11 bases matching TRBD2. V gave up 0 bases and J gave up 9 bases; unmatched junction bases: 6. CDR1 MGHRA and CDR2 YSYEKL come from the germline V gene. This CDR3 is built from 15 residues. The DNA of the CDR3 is TGCGCCAGCAGCCAAGAACTAGCGGGGGAGAGGCCCCAGTACTTC. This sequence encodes CASSQELAGERPQYF.

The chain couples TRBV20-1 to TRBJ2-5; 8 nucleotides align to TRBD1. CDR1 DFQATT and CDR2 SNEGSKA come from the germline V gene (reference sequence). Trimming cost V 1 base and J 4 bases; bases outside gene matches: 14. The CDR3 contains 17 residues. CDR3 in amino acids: CSARVAPRTGSLETQYF. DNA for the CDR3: TGCAGTGCTAGAGTCGCGCCGAGGACAGGGAGTCTAGAGACCCAGTACTTC.

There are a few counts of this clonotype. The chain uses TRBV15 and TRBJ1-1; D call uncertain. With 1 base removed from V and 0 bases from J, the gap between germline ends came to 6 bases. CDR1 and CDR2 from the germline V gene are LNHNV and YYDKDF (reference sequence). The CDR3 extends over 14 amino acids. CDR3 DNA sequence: TGTGCCACCAGCAGAGCCCAAATGAACACTGAAGCTTTCTTT. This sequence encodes CATSRAQMNTEAFF.